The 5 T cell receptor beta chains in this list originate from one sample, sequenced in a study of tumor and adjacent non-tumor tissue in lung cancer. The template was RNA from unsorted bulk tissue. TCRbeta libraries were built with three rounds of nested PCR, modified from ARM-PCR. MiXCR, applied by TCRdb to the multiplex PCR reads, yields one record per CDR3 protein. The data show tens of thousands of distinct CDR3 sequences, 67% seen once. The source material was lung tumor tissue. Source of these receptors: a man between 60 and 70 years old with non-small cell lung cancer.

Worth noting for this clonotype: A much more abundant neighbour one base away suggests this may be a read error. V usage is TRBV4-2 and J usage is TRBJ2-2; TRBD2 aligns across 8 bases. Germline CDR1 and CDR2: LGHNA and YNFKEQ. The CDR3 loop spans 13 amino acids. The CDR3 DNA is TGTGCCATCAGCCCGAGCCCCAGCGGGGGGCTGTTTTTT. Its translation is CAISPSPSGGLFF.

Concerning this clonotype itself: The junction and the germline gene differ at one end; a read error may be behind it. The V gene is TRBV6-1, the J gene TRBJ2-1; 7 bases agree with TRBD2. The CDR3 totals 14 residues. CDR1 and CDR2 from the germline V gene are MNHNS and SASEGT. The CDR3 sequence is CASSLEGGRNEQLF. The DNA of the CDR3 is TGTGCCAGCAGTCTAGAGGGAGGGCGTAATGAGCAGTTATTC.

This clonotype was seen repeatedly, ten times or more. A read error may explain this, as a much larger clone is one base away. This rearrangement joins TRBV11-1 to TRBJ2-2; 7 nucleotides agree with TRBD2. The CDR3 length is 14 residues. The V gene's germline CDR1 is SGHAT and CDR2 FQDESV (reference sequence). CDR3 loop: CTSTRTSGTGELFF. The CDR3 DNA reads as TGTACCAGCACCCGGACTAGTGGCACCGGGGAGCTGTTTTTT.

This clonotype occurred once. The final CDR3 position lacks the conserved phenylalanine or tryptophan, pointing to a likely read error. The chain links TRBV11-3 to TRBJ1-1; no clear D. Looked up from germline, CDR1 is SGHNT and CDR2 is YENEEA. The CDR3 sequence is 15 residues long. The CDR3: CASSLDRLGNTEAFS. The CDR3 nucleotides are TGTGCCAGTAGCTTAGATCGCCTGGGGAACACTGAAGCTTTCTCT.

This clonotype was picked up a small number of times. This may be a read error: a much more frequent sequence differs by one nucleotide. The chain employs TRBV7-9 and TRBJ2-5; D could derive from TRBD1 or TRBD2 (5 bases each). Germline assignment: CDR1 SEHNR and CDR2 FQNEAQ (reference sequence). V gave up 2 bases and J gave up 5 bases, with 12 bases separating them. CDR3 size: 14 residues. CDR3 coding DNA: TGTGCCAGCAGCTTATCCTGGGGGACGGAGACCCAGTACTTC. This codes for CASSLSWGTETQYF.